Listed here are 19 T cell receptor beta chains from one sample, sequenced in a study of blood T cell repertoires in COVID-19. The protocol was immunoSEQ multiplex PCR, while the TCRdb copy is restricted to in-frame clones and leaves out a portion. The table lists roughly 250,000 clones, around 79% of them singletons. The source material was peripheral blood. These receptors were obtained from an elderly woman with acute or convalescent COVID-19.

DNA of the CDR3: TGTGCCAGCAGCCCGTCGGACAGGCCCGGGGAGCTGTTTTTT. Its translation: CASSPSDRPGELFF. V usage is TRBV7-9 and J usage is TRBJ2-2; TRBD1 agrees at 7 bases. Trimming cost V 5 bases and J 6 bases; bases outside gene matches: 6. CDR3 length: 14 residues. The germline V gene encodes CDR1 SEHNR and CDR2 FQNEAQ (reference sequence).

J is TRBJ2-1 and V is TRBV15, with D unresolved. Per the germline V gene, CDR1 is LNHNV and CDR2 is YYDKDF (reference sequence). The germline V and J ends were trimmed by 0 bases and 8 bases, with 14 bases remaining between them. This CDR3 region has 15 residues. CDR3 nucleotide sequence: TGTGCCACCAGCAGAGATCTGGGCACATGGGATGAGCAGTTCTTC. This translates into CATSRDLGTWDEQFF.

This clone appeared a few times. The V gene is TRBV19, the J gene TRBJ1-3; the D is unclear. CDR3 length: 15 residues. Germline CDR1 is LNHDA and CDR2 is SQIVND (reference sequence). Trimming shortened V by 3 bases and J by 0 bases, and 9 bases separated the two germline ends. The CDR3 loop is CASSISVYSGNTIYF. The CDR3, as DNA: TGTGCCAGTAGTATTTCGGTCTACTCTGGAAACACCATATATTTT.

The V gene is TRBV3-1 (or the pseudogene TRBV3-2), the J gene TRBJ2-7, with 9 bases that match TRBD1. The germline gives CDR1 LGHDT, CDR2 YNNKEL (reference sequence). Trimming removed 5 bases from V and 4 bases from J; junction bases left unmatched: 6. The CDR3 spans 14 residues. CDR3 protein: CASSSGTGQYEQYF. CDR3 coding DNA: TGTGCCAGCAGCTCCGGGACAGGGCAATACGAGCAGTACTTC.

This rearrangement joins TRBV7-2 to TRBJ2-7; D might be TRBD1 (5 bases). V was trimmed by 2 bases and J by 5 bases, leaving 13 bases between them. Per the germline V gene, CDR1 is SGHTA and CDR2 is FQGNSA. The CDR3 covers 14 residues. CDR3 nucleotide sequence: TGTGCCAGCAGCTTACAAGGGGAAGTCGACGAGCAGTACTTC. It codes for CASSLQGEVDEQYF.

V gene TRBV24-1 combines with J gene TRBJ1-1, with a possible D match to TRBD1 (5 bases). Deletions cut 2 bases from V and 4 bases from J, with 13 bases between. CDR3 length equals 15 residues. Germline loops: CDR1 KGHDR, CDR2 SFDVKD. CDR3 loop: CATSDCTGHTTEAFF. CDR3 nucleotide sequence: TGTGCCACCAGTGATTGTACAGGTCATACCACTGAAGCTTTCTTT.

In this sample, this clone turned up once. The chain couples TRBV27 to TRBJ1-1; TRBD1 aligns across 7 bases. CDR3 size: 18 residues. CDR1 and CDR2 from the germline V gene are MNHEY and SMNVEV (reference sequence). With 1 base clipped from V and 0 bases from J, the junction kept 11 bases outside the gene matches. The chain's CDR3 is CASSLYGYGQVLNTEAFF. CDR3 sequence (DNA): TGTGCCAGCAGTTTATACGGGTATGGACAGGTGCTGAACACTGAAGCTTTCTTT.

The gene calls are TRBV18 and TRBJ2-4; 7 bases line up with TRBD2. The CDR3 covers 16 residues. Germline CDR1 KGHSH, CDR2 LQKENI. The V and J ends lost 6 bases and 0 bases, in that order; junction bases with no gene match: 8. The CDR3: CASSQSSGLAKNIQYF. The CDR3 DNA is TGTGCCAGCTCGCAGTCTAGCGGTCTAGCCAAAAACATTCAGTACTTC.

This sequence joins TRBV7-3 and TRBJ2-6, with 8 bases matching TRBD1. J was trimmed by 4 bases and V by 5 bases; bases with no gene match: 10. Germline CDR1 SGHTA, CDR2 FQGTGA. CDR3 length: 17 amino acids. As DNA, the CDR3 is TGTGCCAGCAGCCCAAGGAGGACAGGGACGGGGGCCAACGTCCTGACTTTC. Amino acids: CASSPRRTGTGANVLTF.

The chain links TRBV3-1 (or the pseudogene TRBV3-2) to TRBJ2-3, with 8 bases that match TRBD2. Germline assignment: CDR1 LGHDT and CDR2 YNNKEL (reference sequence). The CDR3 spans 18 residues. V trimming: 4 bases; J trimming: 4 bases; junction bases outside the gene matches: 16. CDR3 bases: TGTGCCAGCAGCCCGCTCGCGGGGGGTGGAGTCGTCGCAGATACGCAGTATTTT. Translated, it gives CASSPLAGGGVVADTQYF.

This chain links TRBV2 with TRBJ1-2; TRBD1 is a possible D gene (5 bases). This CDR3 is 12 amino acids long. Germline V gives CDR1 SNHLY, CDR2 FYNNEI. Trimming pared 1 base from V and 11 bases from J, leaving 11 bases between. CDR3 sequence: CASSEGWDFYTF. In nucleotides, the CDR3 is TGTGCCAGCAGTGAAGGGTGGGACTTTTACACCTTC.

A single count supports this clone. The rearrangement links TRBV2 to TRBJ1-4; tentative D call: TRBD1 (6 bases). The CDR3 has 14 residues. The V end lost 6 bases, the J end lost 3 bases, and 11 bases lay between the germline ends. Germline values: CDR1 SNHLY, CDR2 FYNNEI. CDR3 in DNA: TGTGCCAGCAGGGCCACAGGGTCTAATGAAAAACTGTTTTTT. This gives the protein CASRATGSNEKLFF.

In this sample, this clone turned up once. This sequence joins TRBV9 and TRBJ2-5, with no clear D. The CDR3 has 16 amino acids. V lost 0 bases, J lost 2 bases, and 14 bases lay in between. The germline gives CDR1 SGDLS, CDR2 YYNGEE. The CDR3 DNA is TGTGCCAGCAGCGTAGCTATTGGCTTCGGGCAAGAGACCCAGTACTTC. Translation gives CASSVAIGFGQETQYF.

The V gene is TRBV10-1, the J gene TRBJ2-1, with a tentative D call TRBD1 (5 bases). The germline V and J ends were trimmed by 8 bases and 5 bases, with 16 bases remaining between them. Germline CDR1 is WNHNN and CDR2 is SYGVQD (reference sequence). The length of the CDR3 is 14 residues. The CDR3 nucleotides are TGCGCCAGCCGACAGCTTCCAAAAGACAATGAGCAGTTCTTC. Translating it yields CASRQLPKDNEQFF.

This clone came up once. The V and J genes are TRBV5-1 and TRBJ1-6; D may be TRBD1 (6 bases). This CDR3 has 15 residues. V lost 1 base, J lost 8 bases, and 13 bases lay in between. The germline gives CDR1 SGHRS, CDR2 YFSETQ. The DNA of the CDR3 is TGCGCCAGCAGCTTGATAGGGGGTGGGGATTCACCCCTCCACTTT. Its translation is CASSLIGGGDSPLHF.

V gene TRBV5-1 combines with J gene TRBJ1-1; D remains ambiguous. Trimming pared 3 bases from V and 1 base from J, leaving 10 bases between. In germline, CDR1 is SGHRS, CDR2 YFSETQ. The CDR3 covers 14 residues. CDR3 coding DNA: TGCGCCAGCAGCTCATTAACCGGGAACACTGAAGCTTTCTTT. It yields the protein CASSSLTGNTEAFF.

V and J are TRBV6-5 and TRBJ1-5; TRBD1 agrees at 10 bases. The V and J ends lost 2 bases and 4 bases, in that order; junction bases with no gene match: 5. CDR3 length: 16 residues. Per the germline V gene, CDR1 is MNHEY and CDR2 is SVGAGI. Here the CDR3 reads CASSYGDRGRNQPQHF. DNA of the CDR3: TGTGCCAGCAGTTACGGGGACAGGGGAAGAAATCAGCCCCAGCATTTT.

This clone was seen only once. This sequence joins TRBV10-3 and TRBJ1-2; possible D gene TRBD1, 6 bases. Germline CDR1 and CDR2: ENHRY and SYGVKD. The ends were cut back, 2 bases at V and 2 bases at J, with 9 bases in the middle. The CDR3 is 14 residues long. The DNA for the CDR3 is TGTGCCATCAGTGAGACAGGGAAGAACTATGGCTACACCTTC. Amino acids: CAISETGKNYGYTF.

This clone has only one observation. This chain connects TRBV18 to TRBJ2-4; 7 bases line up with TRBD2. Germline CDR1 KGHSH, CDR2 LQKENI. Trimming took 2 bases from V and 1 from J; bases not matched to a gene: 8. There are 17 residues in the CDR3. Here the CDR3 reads CASSPWRSGEAKNIQYF. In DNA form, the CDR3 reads TGTGCCAGCTCACCATGGAGAAGCGGGGAGGCCAAAAACATTCAGTACTTC.